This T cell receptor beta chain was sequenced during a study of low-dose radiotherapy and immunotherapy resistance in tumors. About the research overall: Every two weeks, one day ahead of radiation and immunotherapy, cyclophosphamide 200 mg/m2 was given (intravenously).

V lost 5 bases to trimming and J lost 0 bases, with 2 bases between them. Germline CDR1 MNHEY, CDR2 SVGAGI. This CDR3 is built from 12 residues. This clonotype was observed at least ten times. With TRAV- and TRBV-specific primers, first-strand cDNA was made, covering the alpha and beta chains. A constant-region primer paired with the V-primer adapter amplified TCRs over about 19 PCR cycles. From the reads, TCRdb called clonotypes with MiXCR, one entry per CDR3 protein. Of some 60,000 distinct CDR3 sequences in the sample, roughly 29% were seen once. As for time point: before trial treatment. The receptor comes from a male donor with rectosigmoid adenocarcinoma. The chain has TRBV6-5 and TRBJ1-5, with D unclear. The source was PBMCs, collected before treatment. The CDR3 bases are TGTGCCAGCAGTCTTAGCAATCAGCCCCAGCATTTT. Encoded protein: CASSLSNQPQHF.